A single T cell receptor beta chain is shown here with its context. The CDR3 runs 17 residues. Germline CDR1 MRHNA, CDR2 SNTAGT. V shed 6 bases, J shed 4 bases, and the junction held 7 bases outside the gene matches. The sample is drawn from a study of blood T cell repertoires in COVID-19. As for the study in general: The study drew acute and convalescent COVID-19 samples from the United States, Italy and Spain. Sources were T cells, B-cell-depleted T cells, or PBMCs; the material itself was cDNA or gDNA.

The authors' processing: Counts of nucleated cells, estimated from reference gene primer amplification, were obtained. Sequencing used immunoSEQ multiplex PCR; TCRdb keeps in-frame clones, though not all of them. V, J and clone size are taken as reported in that table, and D and trimming were inferred from the DNA itself. Here the sample spans about 400,000 clones, around 84% being singletons. This receptor was obtained from a human donor in a cohort sampled during active COVID-19. The J gene is TRBJ2-6, the V gene TRBV6-4; 12 positions match TRBD2. Sequencing was performed on peripheral blood. In DNA, the CDR3 is TGTGCCAGCAGCGGACTAGCGGGGCGCTACGGGGCCAACGTCCTGACTTTC. This translates into CASSGLAGRYGANVLTF.